A single sample gave rise to the 7 T cell receptor beta chains below, sequenced in a study of blood T cell repertoires in COVID-19. The repertoire was sequenced with immunoSEQ multiplex PCR; TCRdb's copy has only in-frame clones and lacks some. The sample lists about 150,000 clones; about 73% were seen once. Sequencing was done on a sample of peripheral blood. The source of these receptors is a man at least 80 years old with acute or convalescent COVID-19.

The rearrangement links TRBV6-2 or TRBV6-3 to TRBJ1-2, with D possibly matching TRBD1 (6 bases). Germline CDR1 MNHEY, CDR2 SVGEGT. This CDR3 contains 14 residues. V was clipped by 4 bases and J by 3 bases, with 12 bases between them. This CDR3 reads CASSSAGADYGYTF. In DNA, the CDR3 is TGTGCCAGCAGTTCGGCAGGGGCGGACTATGGCTACACCTTC.

The rearrangement links TRBV4-3 to TRBJ1-6; D perhaps matches TRBD1 (5 bases). The CDR3 runs 17 residues. Germline CDR1 reads LGHNA; CDR2 reads YSLEER. The V end lost 0 bases, the J end lost 7 bases, and 16 bases lay between the germline ends. The CDR3 loop reads CASSQDLTGLVNSPLHF. DNA for the CDR3: TGCGCCAGCAGCCAAGACCTAACAGGACTAGTCAATTCACCCCTCCACTTT.

The CDR3 region is CAGQQGGYGYTF. The CDR3 DNA follows: TGTGCGGGGCAACAGGGGGGCTATGGCTACACCTTC. The chain recombines TRBV30 with TRBJ1-2; 8 nucleotides match TRBD1. The CDR3 length is 12 residues. Germline-derived CDR1 and CDR2 are GTSNPN and SVGIG (reference sequence).

This rearrangement joins TRBV28 to TRBJ1-5; D remains ambiguous. In germline, CDR1 is MDHEN, CDR2 SYDVKM. The CDR3 loop spans 13 amino acids. With 8 bases removed from V and 3 bases from J, the gap between germline ends came to 11 bases. The CDR3 spells CASRTDINQPQHF. CDR3 DNA: TGTGCCAGCCGGACTGATATCAATCAGCCCCAGCATTTT. Full variable domain (missing parts from reference TRBV28 and TRBJ1-5): DVKVTQSSRYLVKRTGEKVFLECVQDMDHENMFWYRQDPGLGLRLIYFSYDVKMKEKGDIPEGYSVSREKKERFSLILESASTNQTSMYLCASRTDINQPQHFGDGTRLSIL.

The J gene is TRBJ1-2, the V gene TRBV7-9; 8 bases fit TRBD1. Germline V lookup: CDR1 SEHNR, CDR2 FQNEAQ (reference sequence). Unmatched junction bases numbered 5, after V lost 5 bases and J lost 6 bases. The CDR3 runs to 13 residues. CDR3 DNA sequence: TGTGCCAGCAGCATAGGACAGGGTGATGGCTACACCTTC. Translation gives CASSIGQGDGYTF.

Comment on this clone: Germline and junction disagree at one end, which may indicate a read error. The rearrangement joins TRBV6-2 or TRBV6-3 to TRBJ2-1, with 8 bases that match TRBD1. The germline gives CDR1 MNHEY, CDR2 SVGEGT. The CDR3 totals 14 residues. The CDR3 nucleotides are TGTGCCAGCAGTTCATCGCCGGGACAGGCACGCCACCTCTTC. Translation gives CASSSSPGQARHLF.

This chain joins TRBV11-2 and TRBJ1-1; 7 bases match TRBD1. Looked up from germline, CDR1 is SGHAT and CDR2 is FQNNGV. Trimming took 1 base from V and 2 from J; bases not matched to a gene: 10. This CDR3 has 17 amino acids. The CDR3 nucleotides read TGTGCCAGCAGCTTAGGATCATCCGGGACAGCAAACACTGAAGCTTTCTTT. It specifies CASSLGSSGTANTEAFF.